The T cell receptor (beta chain) described here comes from a study of CD8 T cells in ankylosing spondylitis. Each TCR beta library was made by quantitative 5'-RACE that incorporated molecular barcodes. TCRdb ran MiXCR on the 5' RACE reads and lists one entry per CDR3 protein. Of 350,000 or so distinct CDR3 sequences listed, about 15% are singletons. The CDR3 contains 16 residues. Germline V gives CDR1 LGHDT, CDR2 YNNKEL (reference sequence). V was pared by 1 base and J by 1 base, with 2 bases of the junction left unmatched. In its sample, this clonotype was seen many times. Its antigen is undetermined. Study results and caveats: One TCR beta motif, made up of roughly eight highly homologous variants, appeared characteristic of ankylosing spondylitis blood. As for the disease-linked clones, they showed a CD8+ phenotype and occurred at relatively low frequencies in peripheral blood. Disease-linked clones reportedly concentrated significantly in matched ankylosing spondylitis synovial fluid.

Sequencing was performed on blood, either unsorted or a sorted T cell fraction (not recorded which). The receptor was derived from a male donor with ankylosing spondylitis or in good health (not recorded which). The rearrangement links TRBV3-1 to TRBJ2-2; 8 bases line up with TRBD2. The CDR3 DNA follows: TGTGCCAGCAGCCAAGGGCTAGCGGGGAACACCGGGGAGCTGTTTTTT. Protein sequence: CASSQGLAGNTGELFF.